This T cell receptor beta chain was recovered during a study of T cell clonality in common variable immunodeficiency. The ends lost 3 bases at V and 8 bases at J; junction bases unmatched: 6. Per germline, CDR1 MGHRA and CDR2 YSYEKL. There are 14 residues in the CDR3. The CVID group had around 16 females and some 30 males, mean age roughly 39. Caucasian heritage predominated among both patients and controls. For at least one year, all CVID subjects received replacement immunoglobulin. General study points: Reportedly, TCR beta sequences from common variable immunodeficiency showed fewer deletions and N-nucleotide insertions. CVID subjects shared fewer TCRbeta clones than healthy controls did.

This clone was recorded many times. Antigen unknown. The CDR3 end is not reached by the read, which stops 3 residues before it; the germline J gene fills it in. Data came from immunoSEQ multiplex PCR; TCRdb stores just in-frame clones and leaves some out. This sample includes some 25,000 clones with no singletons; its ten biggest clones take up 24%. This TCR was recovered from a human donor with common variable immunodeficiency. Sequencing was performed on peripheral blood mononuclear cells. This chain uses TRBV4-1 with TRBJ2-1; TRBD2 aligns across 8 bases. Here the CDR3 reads CASSHRLAIDEQFF. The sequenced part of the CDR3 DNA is TGCGCCAGCAGCCACCGACTAGCGATCGATGAG.